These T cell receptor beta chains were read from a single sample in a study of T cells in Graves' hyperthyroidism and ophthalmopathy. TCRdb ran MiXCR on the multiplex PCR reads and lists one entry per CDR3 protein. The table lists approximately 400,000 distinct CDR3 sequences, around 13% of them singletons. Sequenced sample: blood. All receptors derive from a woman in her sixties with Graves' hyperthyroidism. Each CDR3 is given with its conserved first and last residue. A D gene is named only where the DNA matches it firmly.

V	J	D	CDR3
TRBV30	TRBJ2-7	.	CAWSRGRASYEQYF
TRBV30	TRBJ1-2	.	CAWSSRNYGYTF
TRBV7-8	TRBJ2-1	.	CASSPRRFDSYNEQFF
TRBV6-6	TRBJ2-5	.	CASSYSPDRGSLAGQETQYF
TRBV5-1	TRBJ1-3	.	CASSFWGMGSGNTIYF
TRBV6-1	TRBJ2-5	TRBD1	CASSGTGTVQETQYF
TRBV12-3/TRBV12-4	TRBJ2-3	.	CASKPDTQYF
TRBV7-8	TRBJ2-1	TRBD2	CASSFSGQTYNEQFF
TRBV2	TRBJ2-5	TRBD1	CASRIGQGVETQYF
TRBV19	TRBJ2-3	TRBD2	CASSFQTSGVVDTQYF
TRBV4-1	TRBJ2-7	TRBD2	CASSQNSGSTYEQYF
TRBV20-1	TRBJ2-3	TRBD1	CSAETGTGDTDTQYF
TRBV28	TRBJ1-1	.	CASSLWGYESRNTEAFF
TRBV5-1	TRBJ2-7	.	CASRRGPDEQYF
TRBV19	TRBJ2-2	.	CATTARRGGVSGELFF
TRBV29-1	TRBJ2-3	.	CSGKQASTDTQYF
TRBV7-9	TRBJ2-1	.	CASSLGRGPHNEQFF
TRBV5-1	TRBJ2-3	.	CASSLTGGADTQYF
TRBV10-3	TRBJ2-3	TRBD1	CAIDPGQGSDTQYF
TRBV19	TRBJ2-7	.	CASSYEQASSYEQYF
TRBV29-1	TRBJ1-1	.	CSVGRGPEAFF
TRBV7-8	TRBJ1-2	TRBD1	CASSDGTGLNYGYTF
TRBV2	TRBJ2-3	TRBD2	CASRKRTSSTDTQYF
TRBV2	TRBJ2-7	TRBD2	CASSPGLAGQEQYF
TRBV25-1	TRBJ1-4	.	CASSESGIINEKLFF
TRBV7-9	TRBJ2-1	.	CASSLREKHGNEQFF